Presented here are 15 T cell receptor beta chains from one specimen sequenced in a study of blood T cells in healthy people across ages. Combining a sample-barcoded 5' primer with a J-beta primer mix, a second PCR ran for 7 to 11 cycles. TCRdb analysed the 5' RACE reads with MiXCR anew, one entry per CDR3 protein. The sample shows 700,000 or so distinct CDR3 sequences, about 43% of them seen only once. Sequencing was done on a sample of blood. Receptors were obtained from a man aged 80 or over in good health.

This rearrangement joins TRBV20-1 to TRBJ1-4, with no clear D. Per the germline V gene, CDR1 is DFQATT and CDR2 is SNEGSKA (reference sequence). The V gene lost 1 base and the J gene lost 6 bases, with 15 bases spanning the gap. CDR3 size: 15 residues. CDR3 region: CSARAGGLNDEKLFF. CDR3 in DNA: TGCAGTGCTAGAGCCGGTGGGTTGAACGATGAAAAACTGTTTTTT.

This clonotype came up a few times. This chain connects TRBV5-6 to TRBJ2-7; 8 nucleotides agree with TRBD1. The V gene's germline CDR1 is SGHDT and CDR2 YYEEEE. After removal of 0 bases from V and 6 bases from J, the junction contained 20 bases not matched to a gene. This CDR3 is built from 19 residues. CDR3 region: CASSLEWTGLSQSSREQYF. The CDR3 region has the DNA TGTGCCAGCAGCTTGGAGTGGACAGGGCTTTCCCAATCCAGCCGCGAGCAGTACTTC.

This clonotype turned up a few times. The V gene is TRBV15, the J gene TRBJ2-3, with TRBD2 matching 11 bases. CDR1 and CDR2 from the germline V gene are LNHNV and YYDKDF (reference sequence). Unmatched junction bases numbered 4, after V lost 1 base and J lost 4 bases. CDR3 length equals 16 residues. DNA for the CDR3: TGTGCCACCAGCAGAGCGGGGACTAGCGGATCAGATACGCAGTATTTT. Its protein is CATSRAGTSGSDTQYF.

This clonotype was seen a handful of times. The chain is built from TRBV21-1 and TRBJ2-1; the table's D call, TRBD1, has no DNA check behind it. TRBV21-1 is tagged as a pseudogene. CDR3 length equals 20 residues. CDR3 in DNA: TGTGCCAGCAGCAAGTTGGAGAACAGGGGGCGGCGGGGAGGGCCCAATGAGCAGTTCTTC. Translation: CASSKLENRGRRGGPNEQFF.

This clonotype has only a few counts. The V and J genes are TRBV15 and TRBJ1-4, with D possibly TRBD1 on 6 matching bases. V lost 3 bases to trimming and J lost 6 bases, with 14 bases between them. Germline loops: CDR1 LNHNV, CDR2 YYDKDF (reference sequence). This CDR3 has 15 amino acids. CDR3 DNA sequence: TGTGCCACCAGCAGTAGGACAGTTGTGGATGAAAAACTGTTTTTT. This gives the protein CATSSRTVVDEKLFF.

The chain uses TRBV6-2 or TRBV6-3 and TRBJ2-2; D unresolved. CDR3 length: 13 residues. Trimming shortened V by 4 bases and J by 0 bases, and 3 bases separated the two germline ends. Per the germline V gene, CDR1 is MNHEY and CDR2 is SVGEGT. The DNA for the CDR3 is TGTGCCAGCAGTTCCCCGAACACCGGGGAGCTGTTTTTT. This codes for CASSSPNTGELFF.

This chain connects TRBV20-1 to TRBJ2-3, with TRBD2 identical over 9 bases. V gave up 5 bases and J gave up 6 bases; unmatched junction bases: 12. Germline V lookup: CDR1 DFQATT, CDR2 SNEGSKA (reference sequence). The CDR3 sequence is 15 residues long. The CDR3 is CSALSGSDYTDTQYF. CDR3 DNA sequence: TGCAGTGCTCTTAGCGGGAGTGATTATACGGATACGCAGTATTTT.

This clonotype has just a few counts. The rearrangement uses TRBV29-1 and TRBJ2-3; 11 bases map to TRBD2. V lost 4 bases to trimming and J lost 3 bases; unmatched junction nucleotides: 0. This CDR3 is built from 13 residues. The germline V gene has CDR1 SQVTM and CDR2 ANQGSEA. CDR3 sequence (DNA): TGCAGCGTTGTAGCGGGAGGGACAGATACGCAGTATTTT. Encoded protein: CSVVAGGTDTQYF.

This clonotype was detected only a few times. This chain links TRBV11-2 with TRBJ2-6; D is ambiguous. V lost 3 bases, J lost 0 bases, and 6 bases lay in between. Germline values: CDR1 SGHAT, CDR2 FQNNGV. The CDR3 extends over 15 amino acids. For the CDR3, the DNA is TGTGCCAGCAGCTTTACAAACTCTGGGGCCAACGTCCTGACTTTC. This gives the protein CASSFTNSGANVLTF. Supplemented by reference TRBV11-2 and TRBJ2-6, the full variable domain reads EAGVAQSPRYKIIEKRQSVAFWCNPISGHATLYWYQQILGQGPKLLIQFQNNGVVDDSQLPKDRFSAERLKGVDSTLKIQPAKLEDSAVYLCASSFTNSGANVLTFGAGSRLTVL.

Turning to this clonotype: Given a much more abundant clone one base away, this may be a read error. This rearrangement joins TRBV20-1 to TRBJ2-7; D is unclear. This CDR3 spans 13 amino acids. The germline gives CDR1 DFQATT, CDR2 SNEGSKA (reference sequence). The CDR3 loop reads CSARDPTHYGQYF. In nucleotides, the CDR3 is TGCAGTGCTAGAGACCCGACACACTACGGGCAGTACTTC.

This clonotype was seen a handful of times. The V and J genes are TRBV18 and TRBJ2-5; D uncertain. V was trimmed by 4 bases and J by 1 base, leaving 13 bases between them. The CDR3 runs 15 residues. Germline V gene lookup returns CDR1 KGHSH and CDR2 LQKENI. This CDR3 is CASSLRGLTQETQYF. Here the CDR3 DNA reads TGTGCCAGCTCACTTCGCGGCCTTACCCAAGAGACCCAGTACTTC.

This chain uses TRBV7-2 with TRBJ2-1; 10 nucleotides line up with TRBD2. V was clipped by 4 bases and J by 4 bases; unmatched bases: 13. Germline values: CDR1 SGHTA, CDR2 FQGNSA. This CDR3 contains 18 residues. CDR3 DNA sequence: TGTGCCAGCAGCTCCTTAGCTAGCGGGAGAGGGTGGTACAATGAGCAGTTCTTC. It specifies CASSSLASGRGWYNEQFF.

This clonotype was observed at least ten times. CDR3 nucleotides: TGTGCCAGCAGCCGCCCAGCACATGAGCAGTTCTTC. This translates into CASSRPAHEQFF. The chain carries TRBV7-2 and TRBJ2-1; D unresolved. The CDR3 is 12 amino acids. Trimming took off 5 bases at V and 8 bases at J, with 10 bases between the two ends. The germline V gene has CDR1 SGHTA and CDR2 FQGNSA.

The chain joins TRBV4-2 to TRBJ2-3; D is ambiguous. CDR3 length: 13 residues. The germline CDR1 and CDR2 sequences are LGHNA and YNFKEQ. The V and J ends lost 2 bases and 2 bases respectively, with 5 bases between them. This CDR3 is CASSQLDTDTQYF. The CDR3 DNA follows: TGTGCCAGCAGCCAATTGGACACAGATACGCAGTATTTT.

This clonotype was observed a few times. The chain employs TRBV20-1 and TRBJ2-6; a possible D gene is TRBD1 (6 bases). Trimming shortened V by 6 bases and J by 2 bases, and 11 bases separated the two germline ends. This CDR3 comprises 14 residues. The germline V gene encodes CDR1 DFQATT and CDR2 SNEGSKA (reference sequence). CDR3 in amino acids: CSATPGAGANVLTF. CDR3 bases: TGCAGTGCCACCCCAGGGGCTGGGGCCAACGTCCTGACTTTC.